This T cell receptor (beta chain) was obtained from a study of immune cell composition in non-small cell lung cancer. Study-wide results and caveats: Squamous carcinomas (around 80%) more often had tumour-associated clones >0.5% than adenocarcinomas (roughly 35%). It was not proven that tumour-reactive clones equal dominant tumour-associated clones.

As concerns this clone: Antigen: not known.

The assay was immunoSEQ multiplex PCR, and TCRdb's table has in-frame clones only and misses some. Among about 3,400 clones listed, under 75% were seen once. The specimen was lung tumor tissue. The receptor was derived from a human donor with non-small cell lung cancer.

The CDR3 DNA follows: TGTGCCAGCAGCCAAGGTAGCGGAACGGGGACCGGGGAGCTGTTTTTT. Translated, it gives CASSQGSGTGTGELFF. This chain joins TRBV4-2 and TRBJ2-2, with D maybe TRBD2 (6 bases). The length of the CDR3 is 16 residues. The germline V gene has CDR1 LGHNA and CDR2 YNFKEQ. The V end was cut by 1 base, the J end by 5 bases, with 14 bases between.